This T cell receptor beta chain was retrieved from a study of blood T cell repertoires in COVID-19. Study context: Both acute and convalescent COVID-19 samples were obtained from the United States, Italy and Spain. Sources were T cells, B-cell-depleted T cells, or PBMCs; the material itself was cDNA or gDNA.

TCRdb keeps only in-frame clones here, not all; method: immunoSEQ multiplex PCR. The sample has 120,000 or so clones; 60% to 85% are singletons. The germline gives CDR1 SGHTA, CDR2 FQGNSA. The V and J ends lost 8 bases and 0 bases respectively, with 11 bases between them. The CDR3 is 13 residues long. This TCR was recovered from a man in his 70s with acute or convalescent COVID-19. The chain combines TRBV7-2 with TRBJ2-7, with D uncertain. The material sequenced was peripheral blood. This chain's CDR3 is CASCDTISYEQYF. Written as DNA, the CDR3 is TGTGCCAGCTGTGACACCATCTCCTACGAGCAGTACTTC.